This T cell receptor beta chain was identified in a study of blood T cell repertoires in COVID-19. Source study methods: Quantification of nucleated cells was approximated via reference gene primer amplification. Profiled with immunoSEQ multiplex PCR; TCRdb holds only in-frame clones, not every one. D and trimming come from the DNA, and the V and J calls and clone size come from that table. Of 260,000 or so clones in the sample, 85% were seen once. Germline CDR1 and CDR2: MNHEY and SMNVEV (reference sequence). V lost 5 bases and J 1 base, leaving 8 bases between the germline ends. This CDR3 has 14 amino acids. What the recovered Cohort 3 donors had was two negative PCRs, clearance, or symptom resolution.

This TCR came from a woman aged 50 to 65 who had recovered from COVID-19. The specimen sequenced was PBMCs or T cells enriched from blood (not recorded which). The rearrangement links TRBV27 to TRBJ1-4, with D maybe TRBD1 (6 bases). The CDR3 loop is CASSLQGTNEKLFF. In DNA, the CDR3 is TGTGCCAGCAGTCTACAGGGAACTAATGAAAAACTGTTTTTT.